The present T cell receptor beta chain was sequenced within a study of T cells after yellow fever vaccination. Study-wide results and caveats: Most primary-vaccination clones reappeared after the booster (about 96% CD4, approximately 88% CD8). Repertoires sorted by FACS could include abundant clonotypes that are contaminants from the bulk population. Overall, a small share of clonotypes was seen in both CD4 and CD8 compartments.

This clonotype showed up many times. What it binds is not known. V was pared by 3 bases and J by 7 bases, with 11 bases between. This CDR3 has 14 amino acids. CDR1 and CDR2 (germline): SGHRS, YFSETQ. Template switching with 5'RACE generated the TCR cDNA and added a universal primer site and UMIs. TCRdb itself ran the 5' RACE reads through MiXCR, one entry per CDR3 protein. The sample gives 550,000 to 750,000 distinct CDR3 sequences, 13% of which show up once; over 13% is in the top ten. Here the sequenced sample was PBMCs, taken on the day of the yellow fever booster vaccination. The receptor comes from a man aged 25-40 years who received the YFV17D yellow fever vaccine. The chain links TRBV5-1 to TRBJ1-6, with D perhaps TRBD1 (5 bases). CDR3 protein: CASSSTRQNSPLHF. CDR3 bases: TGCGCCAGCAGCTCGACAAGACAGAATTCACCCCTCCACTTT. The whole variable domain, filled in from reference TRBV5-1 and TRBJ1-6, reads KAGVTQTPRYLIKTRGQQVTLSCSPISGHRSVSWYQQTPGQGLQFLFEYFSETQRNKGNFPGRFSGRQFSNSRSEMNVSTLELGDSALYLCASSSTRQNSPLHFGNGTRLTVT.